This T cell receptor beta chain was recovered during a study of T cells in Graves' hyperthyroidism and ophthalmopathy. This clonotype occurred many times. Trimming pared 2 bases from V and 1 base from J, leaving 11 bases between. The CDR3 contains 15 residues. The germline V gene encodes CDR1 MNHEY and CDR2 SVGAGI. Amplification of TCR beta CDR3 regions used RNA as the template. Researchers ran a first-round RT-PCR on the TCR CDR3 using the HTBI primer set. TCRdb reprocessed the multiplex PCR reads with MiXCR, giving one entry per CDR3 protein. The sample includes 360,000 or so distinct CDR3 sequences, 15% to 20% of them seen just once.

The chain carries TRBV6-5 and TRBJ2-5, with D uncertain. The receptor's source is a woman aged 18-29 years with Graves' hyperthyroidism. Input material: blood. The CDR3 sequence is CASSYQHRSQETQYF. In DNA form, the CDR3 reads TGTGCCAGCAGTTACCAGCACCGGTCCCAAGAGACCCAGTACTTC.